This TCR beta chain originates from a study of blood T cell repertoires in COVID-19. Whole-study context: COVID-19 samples collected from the United States, Italy and Spain covered acute and convalescent phases. PBMCs, B-cell-depleted T cells, or T cells provided the cDNA or gDNA that made up the material.

V was clipped by 0 bases and J by 4 bases; unmatched bases: 5. This CDR3 comprises 15 residues. Germline-derived CDR1 and CDR2 are SGDLS and YYNGEE. The data were produced by immunoSEQ multiplex PCR, yet TCRdb's version contains in-frame clones alone and is incomplete. The data hold about 73,000 clones, with more than 60% observed a single time. V gene TRBV9 combines with J gene TRBJ2-5; TRBD1 matches at 8 bases. Sequenced: peripheral blood. The TCR originated in a man between 60 and 75 years old with acute or convalescent COVID-19. The DNA of the CDR3 is TGTGCCAGCAGCGTAGTCCCAGGGGGCGGAGAGACCCAGTACTTC. Translation: CASSVVPGGGETQYF.